These T cell receptor beta chains were read from a single sample in a study of blood T cell repertoires in COVID-19. The repertoire was sequenced with immunoSEQ multiplex PCR; TCRdb's copy has only in-frame clones and lacks some. The sample includes about 46,000 clones, 70% to 90% of them seen just once. Sequenced: peripheral blood. These receptors originate from a woman at least 80 years old with COVID-19, enrolled during active disease. The CDR3 runs from the conserved cysteine through the conserved F or W. D genes are given only for firm matches. Clone size is stated in some rows and not others, as once, few, many or a class when expanded.

CDR3 protein,CDR3 DNA,clone size,V gene,D gene,J gene
CASSLTGADTQYF,TGTGCCAGCAGCTTAACCGGGGCAGATACGCAGTATTTT,NA,TRBV7-3,NA,TRBJ2-3
CASSLLDEQYF,TGTGCCAGCAGCTTACTAGACGAGCAGTACTTC,many,TRBV7-2,NA,TRBJ2-7
CAISDSRDRERGQYF,TGTGCCATCAGTGACTCCCGGGACAGGGAACGGGGCCAGTACTTC,NA,TRBV10-3,TRBD1,TRBJ2-5
CASSLVAFASTDTQYF,TGTGCCAGCAGCTTAGTGGCCTTCGCTAGCACAGATACGCAGTATTTT,once,TRBV7-9,NA,TRBJ2-3
CTAAGGNEQFF,TGCACCGCAGCGGGGGGTAATGAGCAGTTCTTC,NA,TRBV20-1,TRBD2,TRBJ2-1
CATGSIANYGYTF,TGTGCCACCGGGTCTATAGCTAACTATGGCTACACCTTC,NA,TRBV12-5,NA,TRBJ1-2
CASGPGTAPYVTFF,TGTGCCAGCGGACCGGGGACAGCGCCTTACGTAACTTTCTTT,NA,TRBV7-3,TRBD1,TRBJ1-1
CASSEISHPEYTGELFF,TGTGCCAGCAGTGAAATCTCTCACCCAGAATACACCGGGGAGCTGTTTTTT,NA,TRBV6-1,NA,TRBJ2-2
CASSHREGEQFF,TGTGCCAGCAGCCACCGGGAAGGCGAGCAGTTCTTC,NA,TRBV7-3,NA,TRBJ2-1
CATSGGREAYEQYF,TGTGCCACCAGCGGGGGCAGGGAAGCCTACGAGCAGTACTTC,NA,TRBV15,NA,TRBJ2-7
CASSLTGGDYNEQFF,TGTGCCAGCAGCTTGACGGGGGGTGACTACAATGAGCAGTTCTTC,NA,TRBV5-5,TRBD2,TRBJ2-1
CASSRLQGPYEQYF,TGTGCCAGTAGTAGACTTCAGGGTCCGTACGAGCAGTACTTC,NA,TRBV19,NA,TRBJ2-7
CASSSSAYRGAGELFF,TGTGCCAGCAGCTCATCAGCCTACAGGGGAGCCGGGGAGCTGTTTTTT,NA,TRBV7-8,TRBD1,TRBJ2-2
CASSEGQGPLSSYNEQFF,TGTGCCAGCAGTGAAGGACAGGGCCCCTTAAGCTCCTACAATGAGCAGTTCTTC,NA,TRBV6-1,TRBD1,TRBJ2-1
CASSQGGQEILTGELFF,TGCGCCAGCAGCCAAGGGGGACAGGAAATCCTCACCGGGGAGCTGTTTTTT,NA,TRBV4-1,TRBD1,TRBJ2-2
CASSDPAGDGGETQYF,TGTGCCAGCAGTGATCCAGCGGGGGACGGCGGTGAGACCCAGTACTTC,NA,TRBV6-2/TRBV6-3,TRBD2,TRBJ2-5
CASSLAAGSAGNTIYF,TGTGCCAGCAGCTTAGCGGCGGGATCTGCTGGAAACACCATATATTTT,few,TRBV7-2,NA,TRBJ1-3
CASSLTGGANEQFF,TGTGCCAGCAGCTTAACAGGGGGCGCAAATGAGCAGTTCTTC,NA,TRBV7-2,TRBD1,TRBJ2-1
CASSQGGGGAFEQFF,TGTGCCAGCAGCCAAGGGGGCGGGGGGGCTTTTGAGCAGTTCTTC,NA,TRBV3-1/TRBV3-2,TRBD2,TRBJ2-1
CASSRGTSGSLYNEQFF,TGTGCCAGTAGTCGGGGGACTAGCGGGAGCCTATACAATGAGCAGTTCTTC,NA,TRBV19,TRBD2,TRBJ2-1
CASSLGTGHYGYTF,TGTGCCAGCAGCTTAGGGACAGGGCACTATGGCTACACCTTC,NA,TRBV11-2,TRBD1,TRBJ1-2
CASRPWGTPYEQYF,TGTGCCAGCAGGCCGTGGGGCACTCCCTACGAGCAGTACTTC,NA,TRBV6-5,NA,TRBJ2-7
CASSLRTGANQPQHF,TGTGCCAGCAGCTTAAGGACAGGGGCGAATCAGCCCCAGCATTTT,NA,TRBV7-2,TRBD1,TRBJ1-5
CASSRGFDWDSSYNEQFF,TGTGCCAGCAGCAGAGGGTTCGATTGGGACAGTTCGTACAATGAGCAGTTCTTC,NA,TRBV21-1,NA,TRBJ2-1
CASSFPRGNTEAFF,TGTGCCAGCAGTTTCCCCCGGGGGAACACTGAAGCTTTCTTT,once,TRBV28,NA,TRBJ1-1
CASSWGPGGTQYF,TGTGCCAGCAGTTGGGGACCGGGGGGGACCCAGTACTTC,NA,TRBV6-2/TRBV6-3,TRBD2,TRBJ2-5
CASSIGQEWDEQYF,TGTGCCAGTAGTATTGGACAGGAATGGGACGAGCAGTACTTC,NA,TRBV19,TRBD1,TRBJ2-7
CASSWGTGEETQYF,TGCGCCAGCAGCTGGGGGACAGGGGAAGAGACCCAGTACTTC,NA,TRBV5-1,TRBD1,TRBJ2-5
CASSPLAGVTEQYF,TGTGCCAGCTCACCACTAGCGGGAGTGACCGAGCAGTACTTC,NA,TRBV18,TRBD2,TRBJ2-7
CASSLRPPVRDYTYEQYF,TGTGCCAGCAGCTTAAGGCCCCCGGTTAGGGACTACACTTACGAGCAGTACTTC,NA,TRBV11-2,TRBD2,TRBJ2-7
CASSLAPGQGRGEKLFF,TGTGCCAGCAGCTTAGCCCCGGGACAGGGTCGAGGTGAAAAACTGTTTTTT,NA,TRBV7-8,TRBD1,TRBJ1-4
CASSIWTGSYNEQFF,TGTGCCAGTAGTATATGGACAGGGAGCTACAATGAGCAGTTCTTC,NA,TRBV19,TRBD1,TRBJ2-1
CASSTRTGGYEQYF,TGTGCCAGCAGCACAAGGACAGGGGGCTACGAGCAGTACTTC,NA,TRBV7-2,TRBD1,TRBJ2-7
CASNSVRNTGELFF,TGTGCCAGCAATAGCGTTAGGAACACCGGGGAGCTGTTTTTT,NA,TRBV6-6,NA,TRBJ2-2
CASSDRGRGNTIYF,TGTGCCAGCAGTGACAGGGGGCGCGGAAACACCATATATTTT,NA,TRBV6-1,TRBD1,TRBJ1-3
CATSDSGTEETQYF,TGTGCCACCAGTGATAGCGGGACTGAAGAGACCCAGTACTTC,NA,TRBV24-1,TRBD2,TRBJ2-5
CASSIRTSTDTQYF,TGTGCCAGCAGTATCAGGACTAGCACAGATACGCAGTATTTT,NA,TRBV27,NA,TRBJ2-3
CASSARGTELSPLHF,TGTGCCAGCAGCGCCAGAGGGACAGAACTGTCACCCCTCCACTTT,NA,TRBV9,TRBD1,TRBJ1-6
CASSLGRDSLDGYTF,TGCGCCAGCAGCTTGGGCCGGGACAGCTTAGATGGCTACACCTTC,once,TRBV5-1,TRBD1,TRBJ1-2
CATSEEGAVNEQFF,TGTGCCACCAGTGAGGAGGGAGCGGTCAATGAGCAGTTCTTC,few,TRBV24-1,NA,TRBJ2-1
CASSLHQGTTYNEQFF,TGCGCCAGCAGCCTCCACCAAGGGACAACCTACAATGAGCAGTTCTTC,NA,TRBV5-1,NA,TRBJ2-1
CATSDLGQGEGETQYF,TGTGCCACCAGTGATCTCGGACAGGGGGAAGGGGAGACCCAGTACTTC,once,TRBV24-1,TRBD1,TRBJ2-5
CASSQGPVRWAAGGEQYF,TGTGCCAGCAGCCAGGGACCCGTCCGTTGGGCGGCAGGGGGCGAGCAGTACTTC,NA,TRBV3-1/TRBV3-2,TRBD1,TRBJ2-7
CASSGGAPGELFF,TGTGCCAGCAGTGGGGGGGCTCCCGGGGAGCTGTTTTTT,NA,TRBV28,NA,TRBJ2-2
CASSSNRGRNYGYTF,TGTGCCAGCAGCTCGAACAGGGGGCGGAACTATGGCTACACCTTC,few,TRBV7-2,TRBD1,TRBJ1-2
CASTGAGRSGRNTDTQYF,TGTGCCAGTACAGGGGCGGGGAGAAGCGGGAGAAACACAGATACGCAGTATTTT,few,TRBV19,TRBD2,TRBJ2-3
CASSLEGSNSPLHF,TGTGCCAGCAGCTTAGAGGGGTCCAATTCACCCCTCCACTTT,NA,TRBV7-9,NA,TRBJ1-6
CASSRGGVGAFF,TGTGCCAGCAGCCGGGGAGGGGTTGGCGCTTTCTTT,once,TRBV5-4,NA,TRBJ1-1
CASSITGSYTF,TGTGCCAGCAGCATTACAGGGTCCTACACCTTC,once,TRBV7-2,NA,TRBJ1-2
CASSPNTILVYEQYF,TGTGCCAGCAGTCCGAACACAATTCTGGTCTACGAGCAGTACTTC,once,TRBV27,NA,TRBJ2-7
CASTPKGSRSGELFF,TGTGCCAGCACTCCAAAAGGGAGTCGGTCCGGGGAGCTGTTTTTT,NA,TRBV27,NA,TRBJ2-2
CASSTLAGGVETQYF,TGTGCCAGCAGTACCTTAGCGGGGGGGGTAGAGACCCAGTACTTC,NA,TRBV6-5,TRBD2,TRBJ2-5
CASSFKLAGGNIQYF,TGTGCCAGCAGCTTTAAACTAGCGGGAGGAAACATTCAGTACTTC,NA,TRBV5-8,TRBD2,TRBJ2-4
CASSLAGQRANNEQFF,TGTGCCAGCAGCTTGGCGGGACAGAGGGCCAACAATGAGCAGTTCTTC,NA,TRBV5-5,TRBD1,TRBJ2-1